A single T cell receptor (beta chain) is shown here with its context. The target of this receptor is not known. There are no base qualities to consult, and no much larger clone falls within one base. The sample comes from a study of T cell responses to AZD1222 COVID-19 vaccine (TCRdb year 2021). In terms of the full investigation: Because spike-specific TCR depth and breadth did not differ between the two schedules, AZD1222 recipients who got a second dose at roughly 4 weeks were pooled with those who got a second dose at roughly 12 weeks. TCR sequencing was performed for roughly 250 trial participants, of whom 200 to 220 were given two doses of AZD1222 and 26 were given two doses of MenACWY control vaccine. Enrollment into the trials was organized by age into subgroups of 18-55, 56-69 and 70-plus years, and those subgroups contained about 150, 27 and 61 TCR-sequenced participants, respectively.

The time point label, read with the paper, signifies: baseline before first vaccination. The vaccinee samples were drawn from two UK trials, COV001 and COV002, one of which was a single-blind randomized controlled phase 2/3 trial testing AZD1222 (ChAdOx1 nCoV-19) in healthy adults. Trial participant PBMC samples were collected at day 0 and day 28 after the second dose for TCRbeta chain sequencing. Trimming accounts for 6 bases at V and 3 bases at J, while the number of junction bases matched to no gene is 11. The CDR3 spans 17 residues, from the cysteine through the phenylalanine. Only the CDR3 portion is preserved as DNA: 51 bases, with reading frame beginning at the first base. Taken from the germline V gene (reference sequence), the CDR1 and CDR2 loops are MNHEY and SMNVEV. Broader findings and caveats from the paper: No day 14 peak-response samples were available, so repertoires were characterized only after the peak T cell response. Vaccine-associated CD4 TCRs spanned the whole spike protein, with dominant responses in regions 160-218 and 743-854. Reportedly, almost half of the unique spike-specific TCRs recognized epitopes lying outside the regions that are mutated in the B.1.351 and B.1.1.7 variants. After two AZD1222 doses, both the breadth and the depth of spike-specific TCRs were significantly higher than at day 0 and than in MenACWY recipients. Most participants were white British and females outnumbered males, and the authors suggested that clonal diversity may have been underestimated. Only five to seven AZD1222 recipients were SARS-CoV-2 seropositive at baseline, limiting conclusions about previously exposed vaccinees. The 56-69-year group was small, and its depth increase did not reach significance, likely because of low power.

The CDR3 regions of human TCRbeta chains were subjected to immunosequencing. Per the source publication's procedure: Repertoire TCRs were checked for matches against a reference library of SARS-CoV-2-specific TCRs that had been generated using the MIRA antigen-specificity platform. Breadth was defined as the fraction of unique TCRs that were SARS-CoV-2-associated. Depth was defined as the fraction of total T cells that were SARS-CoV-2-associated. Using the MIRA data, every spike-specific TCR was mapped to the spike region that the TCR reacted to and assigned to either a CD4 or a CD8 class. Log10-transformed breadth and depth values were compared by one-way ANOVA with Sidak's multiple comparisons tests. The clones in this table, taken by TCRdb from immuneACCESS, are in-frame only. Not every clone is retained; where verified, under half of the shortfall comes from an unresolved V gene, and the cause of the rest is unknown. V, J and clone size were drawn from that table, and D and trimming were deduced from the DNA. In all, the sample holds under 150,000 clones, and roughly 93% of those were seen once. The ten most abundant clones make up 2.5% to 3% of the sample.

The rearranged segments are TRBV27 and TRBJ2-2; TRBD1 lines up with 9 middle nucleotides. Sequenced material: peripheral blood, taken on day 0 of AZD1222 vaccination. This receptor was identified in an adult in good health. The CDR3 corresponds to CASRRHRGLVDTGELFF. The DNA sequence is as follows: TGTGCCAGCAGAAGGCACAGGGGGCTCGTGGACACCGGGGAGCTGTTTTTT.